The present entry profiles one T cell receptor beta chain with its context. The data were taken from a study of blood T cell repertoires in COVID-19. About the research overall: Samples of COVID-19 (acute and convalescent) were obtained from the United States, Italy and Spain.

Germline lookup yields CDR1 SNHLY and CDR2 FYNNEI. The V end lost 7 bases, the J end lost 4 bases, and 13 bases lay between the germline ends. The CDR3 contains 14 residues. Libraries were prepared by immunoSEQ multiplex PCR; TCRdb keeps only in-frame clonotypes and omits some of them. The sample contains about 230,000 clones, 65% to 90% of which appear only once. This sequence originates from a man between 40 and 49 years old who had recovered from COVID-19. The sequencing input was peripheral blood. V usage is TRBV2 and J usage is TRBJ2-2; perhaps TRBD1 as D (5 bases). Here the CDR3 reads CASNEQRGTGELFF. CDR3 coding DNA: TGTGCCAGCAACGAGCAAAGGGGCACCGGGGAGCTGTTTTTT. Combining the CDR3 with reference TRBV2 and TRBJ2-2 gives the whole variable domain EPEVTQTPSHQVTQMGQEVILRCVPISNHLYFYWYRQILGQKVEFLVSFYNNEISEKSEIFDDQFSVERPDGSNFTLKIRSTKLEDSAMYFCASNEQRGTGELFFGEGSRLTVL.